What follows is one T cell receptor (beta chain) and its context. Its specificity is not known. The CDR3 has 15 amino acids. CDR1 and CDR2 (germline): SGHRS, YFSETQ. This entry comes from a study of monozygotic twins with inflammatory bowel disease. No DNA is given; TCRdb re-called the 5' RACE reads and lists each CDR3 protein once. Its table lists 150,000 or so distinct CDR3 sequences. Study-wide results and caveats: The analysis failed to separate different T cell subtypes. By inverse Simpson index, TCRbeta diversity was lower in IBD patients than in healthy co-twins. Concordance status among twins (concordant versus discordant) showed no link to repertoire similarity, possibly from limited power.

The receptor comes from a human donor with ulcerative colitis or Crohn's disease, or a healthy co-twin of an affected twin (not recorded which). Sequenced input: blood. The V gene is TRBV5-1, the J gene TRBJ2-2. The CDR3 spells CASSFIRANTGELFF. The variable domain in full, completed from reference TRBV5-1 and TRBJ2-2, reads KAGVTQTPRYLIKTRGQQVTLSCSPISGHRSVSWYQQTPGQGLQFLFEYFSETQRNKGNFPGRFSGRQFSNSRSEMNVSTLELGDSALYLCASSFIRANTGELFFGEGSRLTVL.